This is a list of T cell receptor beta chains from one sample in a study of blood T cell repertoires in COVID-19. The table came from immunoSEQ multiplex PCR; TCRdb's copy has only in-frame clones and leaves some out. The sample yields 200,000 to 250,000 clones, around 90% seen once. Sequencing used PBMCs or T cells enriched from blood (not recorded which). The receptors shown here come from a woman aged 45-59 years with acute COVID-19. The CDR3 runs from the conserved cysteine through the conserved F or W. The D gene is left open where the match is weak. Size is stated for part of the rows, as once, few or many counts, or as a class when the clone is expanded.

d_gene: -
v_gene: TRBV5-1
len: 14
abundance: -
j_gene: TRBJ2-3
CDR3aa: CASSLGLLTDTQYF
CDR3nt: TGCGCCAGCAGCTTGGGACTACTTACAGATACGCAGTATTTT

d_gene: TRBD1
v_gene: TRBV28
len: 12
abundance: -
j_gene: TRBJ2-1
CDR3aa: CASSLGQGAQFF
CDR3nt: TGTGCCAGCAGTTTGGGACAGGGAGCGCAGTTCTTC

d_gene: -
v_gene: TRBV20-1
len: 12
abundance: -
j_gene: TRBJ1-1
CDR3aa: CSASVKNTEAFF
CDR3nt: TGCAGTGCTAGTGTCAAGAACACTGAAGCTTTCTTT

d_gene: TRBD1
v_gene: TRBV30
len: 13
abundance: -
j_gene: TRBJ2-5
CDR3aa: CAWRNRGLETQYF
CDR3nt: TGTGCCTGGAGAAACAGGGGCCTAGAGACCCAGTACTTC

d_gene: -
v_gene: TRBV4-3
len: 14
abundance: -
j_gene: TRBJ2-3
CDR3aa: CASSRSYYTDTQYF
CDR3nt: TGCGCCAGCAGCCGGAGCTACTACACAGATACGCAGTATTTT

d_gene: TRBD1
v_gene: TRBV24-1
len: 13
abundance: few
j_gene: TRBJ1-2
CDR3aa: CATSSTGGPGYTF
CDR3nt: TGTGCCACCAGTTCGACAGGGGGCCCTGGCTACACCTTC

d_gene: TRBD2
v_gene: TRBV5-1
len: 15
abundance: -
j_gene: TRBJ2-1
CDR3aa: CASSGQSGRGNEQFF
CDR3nt: TGCGCCAGCAGCGGGCAGAGCGGGAGGGGGAATGAGCAGTTCTTC

d_gene: TRBD2
v_gene: TRBV9
len: 15
abundance: -
j_gene: TRBJ2-1
CDR3aa: CASSSRDYPPNEQFF
CDR3nt: TGTGCCAGCAGCTCCCGGGACTACCCGCCTAATGAGCAGTTCTTC

d_gene: TRBD2
v_gene: TRBV2
len: 20
abundance: -
j_gene: TRBJ2-2
CDR3aa: CASSHQSRGGRTTNTGELFF
CDR3nt: TGTGCCAGCAGCCACCAATCTCGGGGGGGCAGGACAACGAACACCGGGGAGCTGTTTTTT

d_gene: -
v_gene: TRBV9
len: 13
abundance: few
j_gene: TRBJ1-6
CDR3aa: CASSVARNSPLHF
CDR3nt: TGTGCCAGCAGCGTAGCCCGTAATTCACCCCTCCACTTT

d_gene: -
v_gene: TRBV29-1
len: 14
abundance: -
j_gene: TRBJ2-7
CDR3aa: CSVEERQKENEQYF
CDR3nt: TGCAGCGTTGAAGAACGGCAGAAGGAGAACGAGCAGTACTTC

d_gene: TRBD2
v_gene: TRBV13
len: 15
abundance: -
j_gene: TRBJ2-7
CDR3aa: CASSTHSGSSYEQYF
CDR3nt: TGTGCCAGCAGCACCCATAGCGGGAGCTCCTACGAGCAGTACTTC

d_gene: TRBD1
v_gene: TRBV12-3/TRBV12-4
len: 12
abundance: -
j_gene: TRBJ1-2
CDR3aa: CASSGTGLGYTF
CDR3nt: TGTGCCAGCAGTGGGACAGGGCTGGGCTACACCTTC

d_gene: -
v_gene: TRBV3-1/TRBV3-2
len: 14
abundance: -
j_gene: TRBJ1-1
CDR3aa: CASSPQASVTEAFF
CDR3nt: TGTGCCAGCAGCCCACAGGCCTCGGTCACTGAAGCTTTCTTT

d_gene: -
v_gene: TRBV15
len: 16
abundance: -
j_gene: TRBJ1-4
CDR3aa: CATSRDFERINEKLFF
CDR3nt: TGTGCCACCAGCAGAGATTTCGAGAGAATTAATGAAAAACTGTTTTTT

d_gene: TRBD2
v_gene: TRBV7-9
len: 17
abundance: -
j_gene: TRBJ2-1
CDR3aa: CASSFLDSLAGNNEQFF
CDR3nt: TGTGCCAGCAGCTTTCTCGACAGCCTAGCGGGAAACAATGAGCAGTTCTTC

d_gene: -
v_gene: TRBV9
len: 15
abundance: -
j_gene: TRBJ2-3
CDR3aa: CASSVSNGMTDTQYF
CDR3nt: TGTGCCAGCAGCGTATCGAACGGGATGACGGATACGCAGTATTTT

d_gene: TRBD1
v_gene: TRBV27
len: 13
abundance: many
j_gene: TRBJ1-2
CDR3aa: CASSLTGSYGYTF
CDR3nt: TGTGCCAGCAGTTTGACAGGGAGCTATGGCTACACCTTC

d_gene: -
v_gene: TRBV28
len: 15
abundance: -
j_gene: TRBJ1-5
CDR3aa: CASREKGVQRQPQHF
CDR3nt: TGTGCCAGCAGAGAGAAAGGGGTCCAGAGGCAGCCCCAGCATTTT

d_gene: TRBD2
v_gene: TRBV19
len: 16
abundance: -
j_gene: TRBJ2-7
CDR3aa: CASSSGTSGSFNEQYF
CDR3nt: TGTGCCAGTAGTTCCGGGACTAGCGGGAGTTTCAACGAGCAGTACTTC

d_gene: -
v_gene: TRBV27
len: 14
abundance: -
j_gene: TRBJ1-5
CDR3aa: CASSFWGRNQPQHF
CDR3nt: TGTGCCAGCAGTTTCTGGGGGCGGAATCAGCCCCAGCATTTT

d_gene: -
v_gene: TRBV3-1/TRBV3-2
len: 14
abundance: -
j_gene: TRBJ2-5
CDR3aa: CASSQTRHQETQYF
CDR3nt: TGTGCCAGCAGCCAAACTAGACACCAAGAGACCCAGTACTTC

d_gene: -
v_gene: TRBV4-3
len: 15
abundance: medium-sized
j_gene: TRBJ2-3
CDR3aa: CASSRGGGETDTQYF
CDR3nt: TGCGCCAGCAGCCGCGGAGGTGGGGAAACAGATACGCAGTATTTT

d_gene: -
v_gene: TRBV28
len: 14
abundance: -
j_gene: TRBJ1-1
CDR3aa: CASSLSGTHVEAFF
CDR3nt: TGTGCCAGCAGTTTATCAGGGACACATGTTGAAGCTTTCTTT

d_gene: -
v_gene: TRBV25-1
len: 15
abundance: -
j_gene: TRBJ1-1
CDR3aa: CASSELQGSDTEAFF
CDR3nt: TGTGCCAGCAGTGAGTTACAGGGTTCAGACACTGAAGCTTTCTTT

d_gene: -
v_gene: TRBV27
len: 15
abundance: -
j_gene: TRBJ1-1
CDR3aa: CASSLTTGSNTEAFF
CDR3nt: TGTGCCAGCAGTCTGACAACAGGATCGAACACTGAAGCTTTCTTT

d_gene: TRBD2
v_gene: TRBV7-2
len: 13
abundance: -
j_gene: TRBJ2-7
CDR3aa: CASTGLAGYEQYF
CDR3nt: TGTGCCAGCACGGGACTAGCGGGTTACGAGCAGTACTTC

d_gene: -
v_gene: TRBV10-2
len: 11
abundance: -
j_gene: TRBJ1-1
CDR3aa: CASKADTEAFF
CDR3nt: TGCGCCAGCAAGGCGGACACTGAAGCTTTCTTT

d_gene: -
v_gene: TRBV13
len: 14
abundance: -
j_gene: TRBJ2-3
CDR3aa: CASSLGWGPDTQYF
CDR3nt: TGTGCCAGCAGCTTAGGCTGGGGCCCAGATACGCAGTATTTT

d_gene: TRBD2
v_gene: TRBV9
len: 13
abundance: -
j_gene: TRBJ2-7
CDR3aa: CASSGTSDYEQYF
CDR3nt: TGTGCCAGCTCCGGGACTAGCGACTACGAGCAGTACTTC

d_gene: -
v_gene: TRBV7-2
len: 16
abundance: -
j_gene: TRBJ2-2
CDR3aa: CASSLTGHRNTGELFF
CDR3nt: TGTGCCAGCAGCCTAACGGGACACAGGAACACCGGGGAGCTGTTTTTT

d_gene: -
v_gene: TRBV6-5
len: 14
abundance: -
j_gene: TRBJ1-1
CDR3aa: CASTVRGKNTEAFF
CDR3nt: TGTGCCAGCACGGTCCGGGGAAAGAACACTGAAGCTTTCTTT

d_gene: -
v_gene: TRBV29-1
len: 13
abundance: few
j_gene: TRBJ2-3
CDR3aa: CSVRSSGTDTQYF
CDR3nt: TGCAGCGTTAGGAGCTCCGGCACAGATACGCAGTATTTT

d_gene: -
v_gene: TRBV10-3
len: 14
abundance: -
j_gene: TRBJ2-1
CDR3aa: CAITGQADSNEQFF
CDR3nt: TGTGCCATCACAGGACAAGCTGATTCCAATGAGCAGTTCTTC

d_gene: -
v_gene: TRBV19
len: 15
abundance: -
j_gene: TRBJ2-2
CDR3aa: CASSIGDILTGELFF
CDR3nt: TGTGCCAGTAGTATAGGGGACATCCTCACCGGGGAGCTGTTTTTT

d_gene: TRBD1
v_gene: TRBV5-4
len: 15
abundance: -
j_gene: TRBJ1-2
CDR3aa: CASSLGWTGSPSYTF
CDR3nt: TGTGCCAGCAGCTTGGGATGGACAGGGAGCCCCAGCTACACCTTC

d_gene: -
v_gene: TRBV4-3
len: 21
abundance: -
j_gene: TRBJ2-7
CDR3aa: CASSQDRPPQGRRQNSYEQYF
CDR3nt: TGCGCCAGCAGCCAAGATCGCCCCCCCCAGGGGCGGAGACAAAACTCCTACGAGCAGTACTTC

d_gene: -
v_gene: TRBV5-4
len: 14
abundance: once
j_gene: TRBJ2-7
CDR3aa: CASSLTGDPYEQYF
CDR3nt: TGTGCCAGCAGCTTAACGGGAGACCCTTACGAGCAGTACTTC

d_gene: -
v_gene: TRBV30
len: 13
abundance: -
j_gene: TRBJ1-3
CDR3aa: CAWRPVGVNTIYF
CDR3nt: TGTGCCTGGAGGCCCGTGGGAGTAAACACCATATATTTT

d_gene: -
v_gene: TRBV27
len: 14
abundance: -
j_gene: TRBJ2-1
CDR3aa: CASSLLGSRNEQFF
CDR3nt: TGTGCCAGCAGTTTACTCGGGAGTCGCAATGAGCAGTTCTTC

d_gene: TRBD2
v_gene: TRBV7-2
len: 18
abundance: -
j_gene: TRBJ2-2
CDR3aa: CASSLRTSGRVGTGELFF
CDR3nt: TGTGCCAGCAGCTTAAGGACTAGCGGGAGGGTTGGAACCGGGGAGCTGTTTTTT

d_gene: TRBD1
v_gene: TRBV19
len: 16
abundance: -
j_gene: TRBJ1-5
CDR3aa: CASRDRGRGGNQPQHF
CDR3nt: TGTGCCAGCCGGGACAGGGGGCGGGGGGGCAATCAGCCCCAGCATTTT

d_gene: -
v_gene: TRBV28
len: 15
abundance: -
j_gene: TRBJ1-2
CDR3aa: CASSFPGGAGYGYTF
CDR3nt: TGTGCCAGCAGTTTTCCGGGGGGCGCCGGCTATGGCTACACCTTC

d_gene: -
v_gene: TRBV6-5
len: 14
abundance: -
j_gene: TRBJ2-5
CDR3aa: CASSYGTGTETQYF
CDR3nt: TGTGCCAGCAGTTACGGTACAGGGACAGAGACCCAGTACTTC

d_gene: TRBD2
v_gene: TRBV19
len: 14
abundance: -
j_gene: TRBJ2-1
CDR3aa: CATSPLAGYNEQFF
CDR3nt: TGTGCCACCAGCCCACTAGCGGGATACAATGAGCAGTTCTTC

d_gene: TRBD1
v_gene: TRBV29-1
len: 14
abundance: -
j_gene: TRBJ2-5
CDR3aa: CSVASRDREETQYF
CDR3nt: TGCAGCGTTGCGTCCCGGGACAGGGAAGAGACCCAGTACTTC

d_gene: TRBD1
v_gene: TRBV7-8
len: 15
abundance: few
j_gene: TRBJ1-1
CDR3aa: CASSHMTGTNTEAFF
CDR3nt: TGTGCCAGCAGCCACATGACAGGGACGAACACTGAAGCTTTCTTT

d_gene: -
v_gene: TRBV18
len: 13
abundance: -
j_gene: TRBJ1-2
CDR3aa: CASSPFDIYGYTF
CDR3nt: TGTGCCAGCTCACCTTTCGACATCTATGGCTACACCTTC

d_gene: TRBD1
v_gene: TRBV7-9
len: 14
abundance: -
j_gene: TRBJ2-7
CDR3aa: CASSRTGRDYEQYF
CDR3nt: TGTGCCAGCAGCCGGACAGGGAGAGACTACGAGCAGTACTTC

d_gene: TRBD2
v_gene: TRBV9
len: 14
abundance: -
j_gene: TRBJ2-7
CDR3aa: CASSVGGRAAEQYF
CDR3nt: TGTGCCAGCAGCGTAGGCGGGAGGGCTGCCGAGCAGTACTTC

d_gene: TRBD2
v_gene: TRBV4-2
len: 16
abundance: -
j_gene: TRBJ2-1
CDR3aa: CASSQDRAGPYNEQFF
CDR3nt: TGTGCCAGCAGCCAAGATAGAGCGGGACCGTACAATGAGCAGTTCTTC

d_gene: -
v_gene: TRBV11-2
len: 15
abundance: -
j_gene: TRBJ2-1
CDR3aa: CASSPLGGAKNEQFF
CDR3nt: TGTGCCAGCAGCCCCCTAGGGGGGGCTAAGAATGAGCAGTTCTTC

d_gene: -
v_gene: TRBV6-5
len: 12
abundance: -
j_gene: TRBJ2-5
CDR3aa: CASSSSGETQYF
CDR3nt: TGTGCCAGCAGCTCTAGTGGGGAGACCCAGTACTTC

d_gene: TRBD1
v_gene: TRBV13
len: 16
abundance: once
j_gene: TRBJ2-7
CDR3aa: CASSLNIPPGGGEQYF
CDR3nt: TGTGCCAGCAGCTTAAACATCCCCCCAGGGGGTGGCGAGCAGTACTTC

d_gene: -
v_gene: TRBV20-1
len: 8
abundance: -
j_gene: TRBJ2-5
CDR3aa: CSAPPFYF
CDR3nt: TGCAGTGCTCCCCCCTTCTACTTC

d_gene: -
v_gene: TRBV28
len: 14
abundance: -
j_gene: TRBJ1-1
CDR3aa: CASSLLTGNTEAFF
CDR3nt: TGTGCCAGCAGTTTACTTACAGGGAACACTGAAGCTTTCTTT

d_gene: TRBD1
v_gene: TRBV10-2
len: 13
abundance: -
j_gene: TRBJ2-2
CDR3aa: CASSRQGSGELFF
CDR3nt: TGCGCCAGCAGTCGACAGGGGTCCGGGGAGCTGTTTTTT

d_gene: -
v_gene: TRBV25-1
len: 13
abundance: -
j_gene: TRBJ1-2
CDR3aa: CASSHPGDYGYTF
CDR3nt: TGTGCCAGCAGTCATCCCGGAGACTATGGCTACACCTTC

d_gene: -
v_gene: TRBV29-1
len: 11
abundance: -
j_gene: TRBJ2-1
CDR3aa: CSFNRGNEQFF
CDR3nt: TGCAGCTTCAATAGGGGCAATGAGCAGTTCTTC

d_gene: TRBD2
v_gene: TRBV15
len: 15
abundance: -
j_gene: TRBJ2-7
CDR3aa: CATSRDLAGAPEQYF
CDR3nt: TGTGCCACCAGCAGAGATCTAGCGGGAGCCCCCGAGCAGTACTTC